A selection of T cell receptor beta chains follows, all from one sample in a study of PD-L1 blockade in urothelial cancer. Clones were sequenced by immunoSEQ multiplex PCR, and TCRdb holds only the in-frame ones, with some missing. The sample includes 85,000 to 90,000 clones, approximately 91% of them seen just once. The material was PBMCs, obtained around atezolizumab (anti-PD-L1) treatment. Every receptor here comes from a man aged 55 to 70 with urothelial cancer. The CDR3 runs from the conserved cysteine through the conserved F or W. D genes are given only for firm matches. Clone size is shown for a subset of rows, as once, few, many or a class of expanded clone.

clone_size: -; d_call: -; j_call: TRBJ1-2; v_call: TRBV7-9; cdr3_aa: CASSAITGPSDYGYTF; cdr3_nt: TGTGCCAGCAGCGCGATAACGGGTCCTTCGGACTATGGCTACACCTTC
clone_size: -; d_call: -; j_call: TRBJ2-7; v_call: TRBV6-1; cdr3_aa: CASSEARYEQYF; cdr3_nt: TGTGCCAGCAGTGAAGCTAGATACGAGCAGTACTTC
clone_size: -; d_call: TRBD2; j_call: TRBJ2-1; v_call: TRBV5-4; cdr3_aa: CASSLGTSGAYNEQFF; cdr3_nt: TGTGCCAGCAGCTTGGGGACTAGCGGGGCTTACAATGAGCAGTTCTTC
clone_size: once; d_call: TRBD1; j_call: TRBJ2-1; v_call: TRBV6-6; cdr3_aa: CASSYSTGNYNEQFF; cdr3_nt: TGTGCCAGCAGTTACTCGACAGGGAATTACAATGAGCAGTTCTTC
clone_size: -; d_call: TRBD1; j_call: TRBJ2-5; v_call: TRBV5-1; cdr3_aa: CASSLGQGGETQYF; cdr3_nt: TGCGCCAGCAGCCTCGGACAGGGAGGAGAGACCCAGTACTTC
clone_size: -; d_call: -; j_call: TRBJ2-2; v_call: TRBV28; cdr3_aa: CASLRTLNTGELFF; cdr3_nt: TGTGCCAGTCTCAGGACTTTGAACACCGGGGAGCTGTTTTTT
clone_size: -; d_call: -; j_call: TRBJ2-5; v_call: TRBV5-1; cdr3_aa: CASSPGGGPQETQYF; cdr3_nt: TGCGCCAGCAGCCCCGGAGGGGGCCCTCAAGAGACCCAGTACTTC
clone_size: few; d_call: -; j_call: TRBJ1-1; v_call: TRBV10-2; cdr3_aa: CASTAGLNTEAFF; cdr3_nt: TGCGCCAGCACCGCGGGATTGAACACTGAAGCTTTCTTT
clone_size: few; d_call: TRBD1; j_call: TRBJ1-6; v_call: TRBV4-2; cdr3_aa: CASSLEAGGVPLHF; cdr3_nt: TGTGCCAGCAGCCTCGAAGCAGGGGGAGTGCCCCTCCACTTT
clone_size: few; d_call: TRBD1; j_call: TRBJ1-2; v_call: TRBV28; cdr3_aa: CASSLTGTGYGYTF; cdr3_nt: TGTGCCAGCAGTCTCACCGGGACAGGCTATGGCTACACCTTC
clone_size: -; d_call: TRBD2; j_call: TRBJ2-7; v_call: TRBV7-2; cdr3_aa: CASSSMTGLAGDSGNEQYF; cdr3_nt: TGTGCCAGCAGCTCGATGACGGGACTAGCGGGAGACTCGGGAAACGAGCAGTACTTC
clone_size: -; d_call: -; j_call: TRBJ1-6; v_call: TRBV5-4; cdr3_aa: CASSLGQAPLPLHF; cdr3_nt: TGTGCCAGCAGCTTGGGACAGGCTCCCCTACCCCTCCACTTT
clone_size: -; d_call: -; j_call: TRBJ2-7; v_call: TRBV2; cdr3_aa: CASSANYEQYF; cdr3_nt: TGTGCCAGCAGTGCAAACTACGAGCAGTACTTC
clone_size: -; d_call: -; j_call: TRBJ1-5; v_call: TRBV6-1; cdr3_aa: CASSDGVFQHF; cdr3_nt: TGTGCCAGCAGCGACGGGGTGTTCCAGCATTTT
clone_size: -; d_call: -; j_call: TRBJ2-5; v_call: TRBV5-1; cdr3_aa: CASSLRGRLAGQETQYF; cdr3_nt: TGCGCCAGCAGCTTGAGAGGGCGGCTTGCGGGTCAAGAGACCCAGTACTTC
clone_size: -; d_call: TRBD1; j_call: TRBJ2-1; v_call: TRBV7-2; cdr3_aa: CASSLGQGRGYEQFF; cdr3_nt: TGTGCCAGCAGCTTAGGACAGGGCCGAGGCTATGAGCAGTTCTTC
clone_size: -; d_call: TRBD2; j_call: TRBJ2-3; v_call: TRBV2; cdr3_aa: CASSLGDYYTQYF; cdr3_nt: TGTGCCAGCAGCCTTGGGGACTACTATACGCAGTATTTT
clone_size: -; d_call: -; j_call: TRBJ2-1; v_call: TRBV9; cdr3_aa: CARGRSPKRNYNEQFF; cdr3_nt: TGTGCCAGGGGGCGGAGCCCTAAGCGAAACTACAATGAGCAGTTCTTC
clone_size: -; d_call: -; j_call: TRBJ2-7; v_call: TRBV6-6; cdr3_aa: CASGTRLSSYEQYF; cdr3_nt: TGTGCCAGCGGGACTCGGCTTAGCTCCTACGAGCAGTACTTC
clone_size: -; d_call: TRBD2; j_call: TRBJ2-7; v_call: TRBV7-2; cdr3_aa: CASSLRTSVPPGGSYEQYF; cdr3_nt: TGTGCCAGCAGCCTTAGGACTAGCGTTCCCCCCGGGGGGTCCTACGAGCAGTACTTC
clone_size: -; d_call: -; j_call: TRBJ2-2; v_call: TRBV7-2; cdr3_aa: CASSLLGQNTGELFF; cdr3_nt: TGTGCCAGCAGCTTACTGGGACAAAACACCGGGGAGCTGTTTTTT
clone_size: once; d_call: TRBD2; j_call: TRBJ2-3; v_call: TRBV2; cdr3_aa: CASRGLAETDTQYF; cdr3_nt: TGTGCCAGCAGGGGACTAGCGGAGACAGATACGCAGTATTTT
clone_size: -; d_call: -; j_call: TRBJ2-5; v_call: TRBV28; cdr3_aa: CASTRTGSQKTQYF; cdr3_nt: TGTGCCAGCACGAGAACAGGGTCCCAGAAGACCCAGTACTTC
clone_size: -; d_call: -; j_call: TRBJ2-1; v_call: TRBV9; cdr3_aa: CASSGPYPGREGNEQFF; cdr3_nt: TGTGCCAGCAGCGGACCCTACCCCGGGAGAGAGGGCAATGAGCAGTTCTTC
clone_size: -; d_call: TRBD2; j_call: TRBJ2-4; v_call: TRBV13; cdr3_aa: CASSPRLAGTSRSAKNIQYF; cdr3_nt: TGTGCCAGCAGCCCCCGTCTAGCGGGGACCTCTCGGTCGGCCAAAAACATTCAGTACTTC
clone_size: -; d_call: TRBD2; j_call: TRBJ2-3; v_call: TRBV4-1; cdr3_aa: CASRGGGAQDTQYF; cdr3_nt: TGCGCCAGCAGGGGCGGGGGGGCCCAAGATACGCAGTATTTT
clone_size: -; d_call: -; j_call: TRBJ2-5; v_call: TRBV6-5; cdr3_aa: CASSSQTGETQYF; cdr3_nt: TGTGCCAGCAGTTCCCAGACGGGGGAGACCCAGTACTTC
clone_size: -; d_call: -; j_call: TRBJ2-7; v_call: TRBV20-1; cdr3_aa: CSVPNSYEQYF; cdr3_nt: TGCAGTGTTCCAAACTCCTACGAGCAGTACTTC
clone_size: -; d_call: -; j_call: TRBJ2-7; v_call: TRBV4-2; cdr3_aa: CASSQALRGGGYEQYF; cdr3_nt: TGTGCCAGCAGCCAAGCGTTAAGGGGGGGAGGCTACGAGCAGTACTTC
clone_size: -; d_call: -; j_call: TRBJ2-7; v_call: TRBV6-5; cdr3_aa: CASSSTLSGYEQYF; cdr3_nt: TGTGCCAGCAGTTCGACTCTTAGCGGCTACGAGCAGTACTTC
clone_size: -; d_call: TRBD1; j_call: TRBJ1-2; v_call: TRBV7-2; cdr3_aa: CASSSSQDRGLQGYTF; cdr3_nt: TGTGCCAGCAGCTCCTCACAGGACAGGGGCCTTCAAGGCTACACCTTC
clone_size: -; d_call: -; j_call: TRBJ1-5; v_call: TRBV2; cdr3_aa: CASRGQVNQPQHF; cdr3_nt: TGTGCCAGCAGAGGCCAGGTCAATCAGCCCCAGCATTTT
clone_size: -; d_call: -; j_call: TRBJ2-3; v_call: TRBV18; cdr3_aa: CASSPGGSTDTQYF; cdr3_nt: TGTGCCAGCTCACCCGGGGGTAGCACAGATACGCAGTATTTT
clone_size: -; d_call: TRBD1; j_call: TRBJ2-5; v_call: TRBV9; cdr3_aa: CASSAPPRTGQETQYF; cdr3_nt: TGTGCCAGCAGCGCTCCACCTCGGACAGGTCAAGAGACCCAGTACTTC
clone_size: -; d_call: -; j_call: TRBJ1-2; v_call: TRBV6-6; cdr3_aa: CASSHDSYGYTF; cdr3_nt: TGTGCCAGCAGTCACGACAGCTATGGCTACACCTTC
clone_size: few; d_call: -; j_call: TRBJ1-1; v_call: TRBV4-2; cdr3_aa: CASSQDAGGAFF; cdr3_nt: TGTGCCAGCAGCCAAGATGCCGGAGGAGCTTTCTTT
clone_size: -; d_call: -; j_call: TRBJ2-7; v_call: TRBV6-5; cdr3_aa: CASTLEKRPYEQYF; cdr3_nt: TGTGCCAGCACCCTAGAAAAGAGACCCTACGAGCAGTACTTC
clone_size: -; d_call: TRBD2; j_call: TRBJ2-3; v_call: TRBV4-3; cdr3_aa: CASSQGHGAGGTDTQYF; cdr3_nt: TGCGCCAGCAGCCAAGGCCATGGAGCGGGGGGCACAGATACGCAGTATTTT
clone_size: -; d_call: -; j_call: TRBJ1-2; v_call: TRBV7-6; cdr3_aa: CASSLRQGREDYGYTF; cdr3_nt: TGTGCCAGCAGCCTCCGTCAGGGGAGGGAGGACTATGGCTACACCTTC
clone_size: -; d_call: -; j_call: TRBJ1-3; v_call: TRBV18; cdr3_aa: CASSPSGRQYIGNTIYF; cdr3_nt: TGTGCCAGCTCACCAAGTGGACGACAGTACATTGGAAACACCATATATTTT
clone_size: -; d_call: TRBD1; j_call: TRBJ1-2; v_call: TRBV7-2; cdr3_aa: CASSSGRGQAQYGYTF; cdr3_nt: TGTGCCAGCAGCTCCGGAAGAGGACAGGCCCAATATGGCTACACCTTC
clone_size: -; d_call: TRBD2; j_call: TRBJ2-5; v_call: TRBV5-5; cdr3_aa: CASSPQLAGGPETQYF; cdr3_nt: TGTGCCAGCAGCCCCCAACTAGCGGGAGGTCCAGAGACCCAGTACTTC
clone_size: -; d_call: TRBD1; j_call: TRBJ2-2; v_call: TRBV5-6; cdr3_aa: CASSWDRGYTGELFF; cdr3_nt: TGTGCCAGCAGCTGGGACAGGGGTTACACCGGGGAGCTGTTTTTT
clone_size: -; d_call: TRBD1; j_call: TRBJ1-1; v_call: TRBV5-1; cdr3_aa: CASSRRDRGMGTEAFF; cdr3_nt: TGCGCCAGCAGCCGGAGGGACAGGGGGATGGGTACTGAAGCTTTCTTT
clone_size: -; d_call: -; j_call: TRBJ2-2; v_call: TRBV4-2; cdr3_aa: CASSQPGQSGNTGELFF; cdr3_nt: TGTGCCAGCAGCCAACCTGGACAGTCCGGGAACACCGGGGAGCTGTTTTTT
clone_size: -; d_call: TRBD1; j_call: TRBJ2-7; v_call: TRBV7-8; cdr3_aa: CASSSIRMTGKIDHEQYF; cdr3_nt: TGTGCCAGCAGCTCGATTAGAATGACAGGGAAGATAGACCACGAGCAGTACTTC
clone_size: -; d_call: -; j_call: TRBJ1-4; v_call: TRBV5-1; cdr3_aa: CASSRRTERDNEKLFF; cdr3_nt: TGCGCCAGCAGCCGGCGGACAGAACGGGATAATGAAAAACTGTTTTTT
clone_size: -; d_call: TRBD1; j_call: TRBJ1-2; v_call: TRBV2; cdr3_aa: CATGGTGAGYGYTF; cdr3_nt: TGTGCCACCGGTGGGACAGGGGCGGGCTATGGCTACACCTTC
clone_size: -; d_call: TRBD2; j_call: TRBJ2-3; v_call: TRBV7-3; cdr3_aa: CASSLVGGGASDTQYF; cdr3_nt: TGTGCCAGCAGCTTAGTTGGCGGGGGGGCCTCAGATACGCAGTATTTT
clone_size: -; d_call: -; j_call: TRBJ1-5; v_call: TRBV6-5; cdr3_aa: CASSWSRDTNQPQHF; cdr3_nt: TGTGCCAGCAGTTGGAGCCGGGACACTAATCAGCCCCAGCATTTT
clone_size: -; d_call: -; j_call: TRBJ2-3; v_call: TRBV7-8; cdr3_aa: CASSLAPRGTDTQYF; cdr3_nt: TGTGCCAGCAGCTTAGCCCCGCGGGGCACAGATACGCAGTATTTT